The rows below give T cell receptor beta chains drawn from one sample of a study of T-cell memory formation after mild COVID-19. TCRdb recomputed calls from the 5' RACE reads with MiXCR, one row per CDR3 protein. The sample contains fewer than 450,000 distinct CDR3 sequences, more than 20% of which appear only once. Sequencing was performed on PBMCs or a T cell subset sorted from them (not recorded which). These TCRs come from an adult woman who had mild COVID-19 (a few samples of this study predate the infection). Cell type and time point are not known. The CDR3 runs from the conserved cysteine through the conserved F or W. A D gene is named only where the DNA matches it firmly. Size tells how often a clone was seen (once, few, many) or the class of an expanded clone, and some rows leave it out.

NA	TRBV10-3	TRBJ2-7	TRBD2	TGTGCCACCGGGACTAGCCTCTTGAGGGCCGAGCAGTACTTC	CATGTSLLRAEQYF
NA	TRBV14	TRBJ1-1	NA	TGTGCCAGCAGCCAAGGTCGGAGAATGACCACTGAAGCTTTCTTT	CASSQGRRMTTEAFF
NA	TRBV27	TRBJ2-7	NA	TGTGCCAGCAGTCTTCACTTAGACTCCTACGAGCAGTACTTC	CASSLHLDSYEQYF
once	TRBV25-1	TRBJ1-2	NA	TGTGCCAGCAGTGGAAATTTACAGACATCCATGGTGGGTGGCTACACCTTC	CASSGNLQTSMVGGYTF
few	TRBV2	TRBJ2-5	NA	TGTGCCAGCAGTGAAAGCGACGGCGGGCCCCAAGAGACCCAGTACTTC	CASSESDGGPQETQYF
NA	TRBV12-3/TRBV12-4	TRBJ1-1	NA	TGTGCCAGCAGCTCCCCCGGCGGGAACACTGAAGCTTTCTTT	CASSSPGGNTEAFF
few	TRBV11-2	TRBJ2-7	NA	TGTGCCAGCAGCGAGACCAACAGGGATCCCTACGAGCAGTACTTC	CASSETNRDPYEQYF
few	TRBV4-3	TRBJ2-1	NA	TGCGCCAGCAGCCAAGATAGGTGGGGGGTTGTCAAGGGTGAGCAGTTCTTC	CASSQDRWGVVKGEQFF
NA	TRBV4-1	TRBJ1-1	NA	TGCGCCAGCAGCCAAGGGCCGCGGAGGAACACTGAAGCTTTCTTT	CASSQGPRRNTEAFF
few	TRBV7-6	TRBJ2-5	NA	TGTGCCAGCAAGAAGGGACAACTCCAAGAGACCCAGTACTTC	CASKKGQLQETQYF
few	TRBV7-6	TRBJ2-7	NA	TGTGCCAGCAGCCTGGGAGAAAAACCCTACGAGCAGTACTTC	CASSLGEKPYEQYF
NA	TRBV6-6	TRBJ2-7	TRBD2	TGTGCCAGCAGCTTTAGCGGGAGCGTCTACGAGCAGTACTTC	CASSFSGSVYEQYF
NA	TRBV24-1	TRBJ2-2	TRBD1	TGTGCCACCAGTGATCCCGGGACAGGGTTGGCCGGGGAGCTGTTTTTT	CATSDPGTGLAGELFF
NA	TRBV12-5	TRBJ1-2	TRBD1	TGTGCTAGTGGTTTACCCGGACAGGTCTATGGCTACACCTTC	CASGLPGQVYGYTF
NA	TRBV7-6	TRBJ2-6	TRBD2	TGTGCCAGCAGCTTAGGCTCCTCGGGACTAGCGTTCTCTGGGGCCAACGTCCTGACTTTC	CASSLGSSGLAFSGANVLTF
many	TRBV12-3/TRBV12-4	TRBJ2-3	TRBD1	TGTGCCAGCAGTCCGGGACAGAGCACAGATACGCAGTATTTT	CASSPGQSTDTQYF
NA	TRBV20-1	TRBJ2-7	TRBD2	TGCAGTGCTAGAGCACCGGGACTAGCGAGCTCCTACGAGCAGTACTTC	CSARAPGLASSYEQYF
few	TRBV25-1	TRBJ2-1	TRBD1	TGTGCCAGCAGTGAATGGGGGGCGGGACAGGGCAATGAGCAGTTCTTC	CASSEWGAGQGNEQFF
NA	TRBV2	TRBJ2-3	NA	TGTGCCAGCAGTGCCTCGGGATACACAGATACGCAGTATTTT	CASSASGYTDTQYF
few	TRBV20-1	TRBJ2-1	TRBD1	TGCAGGGCTCCGGGACAGGGCCACAATGAGCAGTTCTTC	CRAPGQGHNEQFF
NA	TRBV24-1	TRBJ2-3	NA	TGTGCCACCAGTGGTTCCTTAGGCGGGCGATACACAGATACGCAGTATTTT	CATSGSLGGRYTDTQYF
NA	TRBV7-2	TRBJ1-4	NA	TGTGCCAGCAGCTCGGACAGAGTGAATGAAAAACTGTTTTTT	CASSSDRVNEKLFF
few	TRBV6-5	TRBJ2-7	TRBD1	TGTGCCAGCAGTTACGGATTAGGACAGGGGCGCTACGAGCAGTACTTC	CASSYGLGQGRYEQYF
few	TRBV3-1	TRBJ2-3	TRBD2	TGTGCCAGCAGCCGGGTAGCGGGCCAAAGCACAGATACGCAGTATTTT	CASSRVAGQSTDTQYF
NA	TRBV12-3/TRBV12-4	TRBJ1-2	NA	TGTGCCAGCAGTCCAAAGAGGGGTTTCTATGGCTACACCTTC	CASSPKRGFYGYTF
NA	TRBV20-1	TRBJ2-3	NA	TGCAGTGCCGGATACCGTTCTCATACGCAGTATTTT	CSAGYRSHTQYF
NA	TRBV29-1	TRBJ2-5	TRBD1	TGCAGTTATCTACAGGGGCAAGAGACCCAGTACTTC	CSYLQGQETQYF
NA	TRBV21-1	TRBJ2-2	NA	TGTGCCAGCAGCCGCCAAGCGAGACTAGCGGGAGTCAAGGAGTACACCGGGGAGCTGTTTTTT	CASSRQARLAGVKEYTGELFF
few	TRBV5-1	TRBJ2-3	TRBD2	TGCGCCAGCAGCTTGGGACTAGCCATCACAGATACGCAGTATTTT	CASSLGLAITDTQYF
few	TRBV9	TRBJ2-7	NA	TGTGCCAGCAGCCCCCTTGAGGGCTCGGCCTACGAGCAGTACTTC	CASSPLEGSAYEQYF
few	TRBV7-2	TRBJ2-7	NA	TGTGCCAGCAGCCGCTACAGGGAATCCTACGAGCAGTACTTC	CASSRYRESYEQYF
NA	TRBV3-1	TRBJ1-6	NA	TGTGCCAGCAGCCAAGACCCAGGGCTAAATTCACCCCTCCACTTT	CASSQDPGLNSPLHF
few	TRBV7-9	TRBJ1-1	NA	TGTGCCAGCAGCCCTCCTGAGTGGGGGATCGTTGTGAACACTGAAGCTTTCTTT	CASSPPEWGIVVNTEAFF
NA	TRBV11-3	TRBJ2-5	NA	TGTGCCAGCAGCTTAGGTGGGGGTACAGTCCCCCAGTACTTC	CASSLGGGTVPQYF
NA	TRBV7-9	TRBJ2-7	NA	TGTGCCAGCAGCTTTCGGGAACAGGGTGTAGGCGAGCAGTACTTC	CASSFREQGVGEQYF
NA	TRBV12-3/TRBV12-4	TRBJ1-2	NA	TGTGCCAGCAGACAGACAGGCGGACAGCGGGTCGCTGGCTACACCTTC	CASRQTGGQRVAGYTF
few	TRBV27	TRBJ1-1	NA	TGTGCCAGCAGTTTCTCCAGGGGATCTGAAGCTTTCTTT	CASSFSRGSEAFF
NA	TRBV15	TRBJ2-4	TRBD1	TGTGCCACCGGCGGGACAGGGGACATTCAGTACTTC	CATGGTGDIQYF
NA	TRBV12-3/TRBV12-4	TRBJ1-5	NA	TGTGCCAGCAGTGTCCTCGGGGGAGGACAGCCCCAGCATTTT	CASSVLGGGQPQHF
few	TRBV29-1	TRBJ2-1	TRBD1	TGCAGCGTTTGGACAGGGGGCCAATACAATGAGCAGTTCTTC	CSVWTGGQYNEQFF
NA	TRBV7-2	TRBJ1-5	TRBD1	TGTGCCAGCAGCTTAGCGGGGACAGGGCAATCAGCCCAGCATTTT	CASSLAGTGQSAQHF
NA	TRBV20-1	TRBJ2-3	TRBD2	TGCAGTGCTAGGAGACTAGCGGGGGCCACCAGCACAGATACGCAGTATTTT	CSARRLAGATSTDTQYF
few	TRBV20-1	TRBJ2-5	NA	TGCAGTGCTAGAGATGGAGGGACCCAAGAGACCCAGTACTTC	CSARDGGTQETQYF
NA	TRBV14	TRBJ2-2	NA	TGTGCCAGCAGCCTCCTGGATTCGGGCGGGGAGCTGTTTTTT	CASSLLDSGGELFF
NA	TRBV18	TRBJ2-2	NA	TGTGCCAGCTCACCAAATGCACCGACGAACACCGGGGAGCTGTTTTTT	CASSPNAPTNTGELFF
NA	TRBV7-3	TRBJ1-1	NA	TGTGCCAGCAGCTCTCAAGAGGGCACTGAAGCTTTCTTT	CASSSQEGTEAFF
NA	TRBV6-2/TRBV6-3	TRBJ1-3	NA	TGTGCCAGCAGTTACTCTCTTAGGGACACGGGATCTGGAAACACCATATATTTT	CASSYSLRDTGSGNTIYF
few	TRBV7-9	TRBJ2-7	NA	TGTGCCAGCAGCTCACCGGGATTTTCCTACGAGCAGTACTTC	CASSSPGFSYEQYF
few	TRBV7-2	TRBJ2-1	NA	TGTGCCAGCAGCTTAGCCATACTAGGTGGGCAGTTCTTC	CASSLAILGGQFF
NA	TRBV3-1	TRBJ2-5	TRBD2	TGTGCCAGCAGCCTAGCGGGAGGCGTGGAGACCCAGTACTTC	CASSLAGGVETQYF
NA	TRBV5-1	TRBJ2-1	NA	TGCGCCAGCAGCCGGACCCTAGCGACTGTAAACAATGAGCAGTTCTTC	CASSRTLATVNNEQFF